The T cell receptor beta chain described here comes from a study of blood T cell repertoires in COVID-19. TCRdb's table, derived via immunoSEQ multiplex PCR, lists solely in-frame clones and lacks some. The sample lists 200,000 to 300,000 clones; about nine tenths were seen once. This CDR3 region has 14 residues. CDR1 and CDR2 (germline): LGHDT, YNNKEL (reference sequence). V was pared by 0 bases and J by 2 bases, with 8 bases between. Sequencing was performed on peripheral blood. The sequence was collected from a man under 40 with COVID-19, enrolled during active disease. The chain uses TRBV3-1 (or the pseudogene TRBV3-2) and TRBJ2-7; D unresolved. The CDR3 sequence is CASSQEWQAYEQYF. The DNA for the CDR3 is TGTGCCAGCAGCCAAGAATGGCAAGCCTACGAGCAGTACTTC.